The 5 T cell receptor beta chains below come from one sample, sequenced in a study of OX40 agonist ivuxolimab in advanced cancers. The repertoire was sequenced with immunoSEQ multiplex PCR; TCRdb's copy has only in-frame clones and lacks some. The repertoire includes roughly 40,000 clones, 88% of them detected once, and more than 15% sits in the top ten. Material: CD4+ or CD8+ T cells sorted from blood, obtained in a trial of the OX40 agonist ivuxolimab. These receptors all stem from an adult with an advanced solid tumor such as melanoma, head and neck, liver or kidney cancer.

The chain is built from TRBV7-9 and TRBJ2-7; D remains ambiguous. CDR3 length equals 13 residues. The germline gives CDR1 SEHNR, CDR2 FQNEAQ (reference sequence). Deletions cut 5 bases from V and 1 base from J, with 9 bases between. CDR3 nucleotide sequence: TGTGCCAGCAGCCCCGCGTATTCCTACGAGCAGTACTTC. Translating it yields CASSPAYSYEQYF.

The chain employs TRBV19 and TRBJ1-3; D not certain. This CDR3 has 15 residues. The germline CDR1 and CDR2 sequences are LNHDA and SQIVND (reference sequence). V lost 9 bases and J lost 0, with 15 bases in between. CDR3 DNA sequence: TGTGCCAGCCGGGTCGACTTGAGCTCTGGAAACACCATATATTTT. It is translated as CASRVDLSSGNTIYF.

This chain connects TRBV27 to TRBJ2-3; D call uncertain. The CDR3 extends over 14 amino acids. Germline V gives CDR1 MNHEY, CDR2 SMNVEV (reference sequence). The germline V and J ends were trimmed by 3 bases and 1 base, with 8 bases remaining between them. This CDR3 reads CASSFYGGTDTQYF. DNA for the CDR3: TGTGCCAGCAGTTTTTATGGGGGCACAGATACGCAGTATTTT.

In this sample, this clone turned up many times. This sequence joins TRBV11-3 and TRBJ2-2, with 13 bases lining up with TRBD2. V lost 5 bases and J lost 4; bases outside the gene matches: 4. Germline loops: CDR1 SGHNT, CDR2 YENEEA. The CDR3 totals 16 residues. The DNA of the CDR3 is TGTGCCAGCAGCCTACTAGCGGGGGGGCCCACCGGGGAGCTGTTTTTT. Its protein product is CASSLLAGGPTGELFF. Variable domain in full (rest from reference TRBV11-3 and TRBJ2-2): EAGVVQSPRYKIIEKKQPVAFWCNPISGHNTLYWYLQNLGQGPELLIRYENEEAVDDSQLPKDRFSAERLKGVDSTLKIQPAELGDSAVYLCASSLLAGGPTGELFFGEGSRLTVL.

This clone showed up just once. CDR3 in DNA: TGTGCCAGCAGCCCCCTCGGGGTAACTAATGAAAAACTGTTTTTT. This translates into CASSPLGVTNEKLFF. The V call is TRBV7-9, the J call TRBJ1-4; no firm D call. CDR3 length: 15 amino acids. V gave up 5 bases and J gave up 1 base, with 11 bases separating them. CDR1 and CDR2 from the germline V gene are SEHNR and FQNEAQ (reference sequence).